This passage covers 31 T cell receptor beta chains from one sample sequenced in a study of shared clonotypes between healthy human individuals. Profiled with immunoSEQ multiplex PCR; TCRdb holds only in-frame clones, not every one. The sample includes some 2,100,000 clones, approximately 95% of them seen just once. The sample consisted of naive CD4+ T cells sorted from blood. Subset denoted: CD45RA+ positively selected. These receptors were collected from a man younger than 35 in good health.

The J gene is TRBJ1-1, the V gene TRBV29-1; D uncertain. The CDR3 has 13 residues. V was shortened by 6 bases and J by 3 bases, with 14 bases between the two germline ends. Germline V lookup: CDR1 SQVTM, CDR2 ANQGSEA. The chain's CDR3 is CSVASYLDTEAFF. In nucleotides, the CDR3 is TGCAGCGTCGCGTCTTATCTGGACACTGAAGCTTTCTTT.

The genes are TRBV7-9 and TRBJ1-2; D call uncertain. The CDR3 contains 14 residues. The germline V and J ends were trimmed by 2 bases and 2 bases, with 9 bases remaining between them. Germline-derived CDR1 and CDR2 are SEHNR and FQNEAQ (reference sequence). Here the CDR3 reads CASSLPTENYGYTF. As DNA, the CDR3 is TGTGCCAGCAGCTTACCGACTGAGAACTATGGCTACACCTTC.

V usage is TRBV5-1 and J usage is TRBJ2-1, with 12 bases identical to TRBD2. Germline CDR1 reads SGHRS; CDR2 reads YFSETQ. Trimming at V came to 3 bases and at J to 2 bases, leaving 9 bases not matched to a gene. The CDR3 covers 18 residues. The CDR3 is CASSSRTSGKSTYNEQFF. CDR3 in DNA: TGCGCCAGCAGCTCGAGGACTAGCGGGAAGTCTACCTACAATGAGCAGTTCTTC.

The CDR3 DNA reads TGTGCCAGCAGCACCCAGCCGTTCGTGAACGAGCAGTACTTC. The encoded protein is CASSTQPFVNEQYF. This chain links TRBV7-2 with TRBJ2-7, with unresolved D. V shed 5 bases and J shed 5 bases, with 16 bases lying between them. Germline lookup yields CDR1 SGHTA and CDR2 FQGNSA. CDR3 length: 14 amino acids.

The rearrangement links TRBV19 to TRBJ2-5; 7 nucleotides match TRBD1. Germline lookup yields CDR1 LNHDA and CDR2 SQIVND (reference sequence). V was clipped by 4 bases and J by 3 bases; unmatched bases: 8. This CDR3 comprises 15 residues. CDR3 sequence: CASSSPRQGKETQYF. CDR3 in DNA: TGTGCCAGTAGTAGTCCGCGACAGGGAAAAGAGACCCAGTACTTC.

The genes are TRBV6-1 and TRBJ1-6; possibly TRBD1 for D (5 bases). Trimming removed 8 bases from V and 9 bases from J, with 17 bases in between. Germline CDR1 and CDR2: MNHNS and SASEGT. The CDR3 runs 14 residues. The CDR3 region is CASGDGGGTSPLHF. In DNA, the CDR3 is TGTGCCAGCGGAGATGGTGGGGGAACTTCACCCCTCCACTTT.

This clone was observed a handful of times. The V call is TRBV2, the J call TRBJ1-2; D ambiguous. This CDR3 is built from 14 residues. Germline assignment: CDR1 SNHLY and CDR2 FYNNEI. Trimming removed 5 bases at V and 0 bases at J, with 10 bases between. The CDR3 protein is CASSRGLANYGYTF. The CDR3 DNA is TGTGCCAGCAGTCGAGGTTTAGCTAACTATGGCTACACCTTC.

As regards this clone: Other DNA sequences in this specimen translate into the identical CDR3. The genes are TRBV6-1 and TRBJ1-5; 9 positions match TRBD1. The junction had 3 bases not matched to a gene; V was cut back by 3 bases and J by 0 bases. CDR1 is MNHNS, CDR2 SASEGT, per germline. The CDR3 runs to 16 residues. The DNA of the CDR3 is TGTGCCAGCAGTGAGGGACAGGGTTATAGCAATCAGCCCCAGCATTTT. It codes for CASSEGQGYSNQPQHF.

This chain links TRBV11-2 with TRBJ1-1; D uncertain. The CDR3 length is 14 residues. Trimming took 3 bases from V and 3 from J, leaving 11 bases between them. In germline, CDR1 is SGHAT, CDR2 FQNNGV. For the CDR3, the DNA is TGTGCCAGCAGCTTGTTGGGTTCGCACACTGAAGCTTTCTTT. Its protein product is CASSLLGSHTEAFF.

The chain has TRBV11-2 and TRBJ1-6; D call uncertain. The ends were cut back, 5 bases at V and 14 bases at J, with 19 bases in the middle. Germline V gene data show CDR1 as SGHAT and CDR2 as FQNNGV. The CDR3 is made up of 14 amino acids. CDR3 nucleotides: TGTGCCAGCAGCCCGCGGCTGGTCCCCCCCACCCTCCACTTT. Translation: CASSPRLVPPTLHF.

V gene TRBV7-2 combines with J gene TRBJ2-5, with TRBD1 as a possible D gene (5 bases). Germline CDR1 is SGHTA and CDR2 is FQGNSA. This CDR3 is built from 16 residues. Trimming pared 3 bases from V and 5 bases from J, leaving 19 bases between. Written as DNA, the CDR3 is TGTGCCAGCAGCTTGTACCCGACAGCGTCGCGGGAGACCCAGTACTTC. Protein product: CASSLYPTASRETQYF.

V and J are TRBV2 and TRBJ1-4, with a weak D call TRBD1 (6 bases). This CDR3 has 15 amino acids. CDR1 SNHLY and CDR2 FYNNEI come from the germline V gene. With 1 base removed from V and 13 bases from J, the gap between germline ends came to 19 bases. The CDR3 coding sequence is TGTGCCAGCAGTGAAGAGAGGCAGGGGCGTGGGGGACTGTTTTTT. It translates to CASSEERQGRGGLFF.

The chain is built from TRBV5-8 and TRBJ2-7; 11 nucleotides agree with TRBD2. CDR1 is SGHTS and CDR2 is YDEGEE in the germline V gene. The CDR3 is 15 residues long. Trimming cost V 1 base and J 2 bases; bases outside gene matches: 2. The DNA for the CDR3 is TGTGCCAGCAGCTTGAGACTAGCGGGGACCTACGAGCAGTACTTC. Its protein is CASSLRLAGTYEQYF.

This sequence joins TRBV7-8 and TRBJ2-1, with TRBD2 identical over 9 bases. CDR1 SGHVS and CDR2 FQNEAQ come from the germline V gene. The CDR3 length is 16 residues. The junction had 10 bases not matched to a gene; V was cut back by 3 bases and J by 7 bases. The chain's CDR3 is CASSFTGTSRGNEQFF. CDR3 DNA: TGTGCCAGCAGCTTTACCGGGACTAGCAGGGGGAATGAGCAGTTCTTC. Filled out from reference TRBV7-8 and TRBJ2-1, the complete variable domain reads GAGVSQSPRYKVAKRGQDVALRCDPISGHVSLFWYQQALGQGPEFLTYFQNEAQLDKSGLPSDRFFAERPEGSVSTLKIQRTQQEDSAVYLCASSFTGTSRGNEQFFGPGTRLTVL.

The CDR3 DNA reads as TGTGCCAGCAGCAGGCGGGGGGCAGAGGCCATTCAGTACTTC. Translating it yields CASSRRGAEAIQYF. The chain links TRBV7-2 to TRBJ2-4, with 8 bases matching TRBD2. This CDR3 is built from 14 residues. Trimming took 5 bases from V and 9 from J; bases not matched to a gene: 9. Germline V gene sequence: CDR1 SGHTA, CDR2 FQGNSA.

V is TRBV28 and J is TRBJ2-5; 7 positions match TRBD1. CDR1 and CDR2 from the germline V gene are MDHEN and SYDVKM. Germline trimming cut 3 bases from V and 4 bases from J; bases unmatched to any gene: 5. This CDR3 comprises 14 residues. The CDR3 bases are TGTGCCAGCAGTTTTCAGAGGGGGCGAGAGACCCAGTACTTC. Protein: CASSFQRGRETQYF.

The V call is TRBV6-4, the J call TRBJ2-7; D may be TRBD2 (6 bases). The CDR3 is 14 residues long. Trimming removed 7 bases at V and 9 bases at J, with 22 bases between. Germline CDR1 reads MRHNA; CDR2 reads SNTAGT. As DNA, the CDR3 is TGTGCCAGCACCGTACTCGGGGGAAACCACGGGCAGTACTTC. Residues: CASTVLGGNHGQYF.

This chain connects TRBV28 to TRBJ2-7; D is uncertain. From germline, CDR1 is MDHEN and CDR2 SYDVKM. The CDR3 consists of 15 residues. With 1 base removed from V and 1 base from J, the gap between germline ends came to 11 bases. CDR3 in DNA: TGTGCCAGCAGTTTATTACCCGACCGATCCTACGAGCAGTACTTC. Its protein is CASSLLPDRSYEQYF.

This chain links TRBV11-2 with TRBJ1-2; D may be TRBD1 (5 bases). CDR1 SGHAT and CDR2 FQNNGV come from the germline V gene. The CDR3 is made up of 13 amino acids. The V gene lost 2 bases and the J gene lost 5 bases, with 9 bases spanning the gap. CDR3 in DNA: TGTGCCAGCAGCTTAAATCAGGGATATGGCTACACCTTC. This encodes CASSLNQGYGYTF.

This clone was seen a single time. V usage is TRBV2 and J usage is TRBJ1-5, with D maybe TRBD1 (5 bases). V was trimmed by 6 bases and J by 4 bases, leaving 7 bases between them. CDR1 SNHLY and CDR2 FYNNEI come from the germline V gene. CDR3 length: 12 amino acids. CDR3 in amino acids: CASRGLNQPQHF. Written as DNA, the CDR3 is TGTGCCAGCAGGGGACTTAATCAGCCCCAGCATTTT.

Worth noting for this clone: At one end, the junction sequence differs from germline, possibly due to a read error. The rearrangement links TRBV7-7 to TRBJ2-2, with TRBD1 matching 9 bases. This CDR3 has 16 residues. Per the germline V gene, CDR1 is SSHAT and CDR2 is FNYEAQ (reference sequence). CDR3 in amino acids: CASSLEQGAGTGELFF. CDR3 nucleotides: TGTGCTAGCAGCTTAGAACAGGGGGCAGGCACCGGGGAGCTGTTTTTT.

V usage is TRBV18 and J usage is TRBJ2-1, with no clear D. This CDR3 has 14 residues. Germline lookup yields CDR1 KGHSH and CDR2 LQKENI. Trimming shortened V by 3 bases and J by 11 bases, and 17 bases separated the two germline ends. The CDR3 DNA is TGTGCCAGCTCACCGGATACTACCCAAATGAAGCAGTTCTTC. The encoded protein is CASSPDTTQMKQFF.

V and J are TRBV19 and TRBJ1-6; no reliable D call. Trimming pared 4 bases from V and 0 bases from J, leaving 7 bases between. CDR1 is LNHDA and CDR2 is SQIVND in the germline V gene (reference sequence). The CDR3 contains 15 residues. CDR3 nucleotide sequence: TGTGCCAGTAGTAGGTCGGACTCCTATAATTCACCCCTCCACTTT. Its protein product is CASSRSDSYNSPLHF.

The chain links TRBV5-4 to TRBJ1-2; TRBD1 matches at 11 bases. The V gene end was trimmed by 4 bases and the J gene end by 8 bases; junction bases not matched to a gene: 10. The CDR3 is 15 residues long. Germline assignment: CDR1 SGHNT and CDR2 YYREEE (reference sequence). The CDR3 coding sequence is TGTGCCAGCAGCACCGGGACAGGGGGTCTCGGAGGCTACACCTTC. This gives the protein CASSTGTGGLGGYTF.

The V gene is TRBV19, the J gene TRBJ2-1; weak D call: TRBD2 (6 bases). This CDR3 spans 15 amino acids. The V and J ends lost 5 bases and 8 bases respectively, with 19 bases between them. From germline, CDR1 is LNHDA and CDR2 SQIVND (reference sequence). CDR3 DNA sequence: TGTGCCAGTAGTCCGGGAGTGGGGATGTATGATGAGCAGTTCTTC. Its protein product is CASSPGVGMYDEQFF.

The gene calls are TRBV6-5 and TRBJ1-4; a weak D match, TRBD1 (5 bases). The germline V gene encodes CDR1 MNHEY and CDR2 SVGAGI. This CDR3 is 14 amino acids long. Trimming removed 5 bases at V and 3 bases at J, with 10 bases between. For the CDR3, the DNA is TGTGCCAGCAGTCCCCGGGGCTCTAATGAAAAACTGTTTTTT. The encoded protein is CASSPRGSNEKLFF.

In this sample, this clone turned up once. The rearrangement uses TRBV28 and TRBJ1-3; D is uncertain. The CDR3 totals 16 residues. Trimming removed 6 bases at V and 0 bases at J, with 15 bases between. The germline V gene encodes CDR1 MDHEN and CDR2 SYDVKM. CDR3 sequence: CASSPHWTVSGNTIYF. DNA for the CDR3: TGTGCCAGCAGCCCTCATTGGACGGTCTCTGGAAACACCATATATTTT.

The rearrangement links TRBV5-1 to TRBJ2-3; D is unresolved. Germline V gene sequence: CDR1 SGHRS, CDR2 YFSETQ. The CDR3 consists of 14 residues. V lost 5 bases and J lost 1, with 11 bases in between. This chain's CDR3 is CASRAGSGTDTQYF. In DNA form, the CDR3 reads TGCGCCAGCAGGGCTGGGTCTGGCACAGATACGCAGTATTTT.

The chain recombines TRBV11-2 with TRBJ2-3, with TRBD2 matching over 7 bases. Germline CDR1 reads SGHAT; CDR2 reads FQNNGV. This CDR3 has 16 residues. After removal of 4 bases from V and 0 bases from J, the junction contained 7 bases not matched to a gene. The CDR3 loop is CASSYGLDSSTDTQYF. DNA of the CDR3: TGTGCCAGCAGCTACGGACTAGACTCTAGCACAGATACGCAGTATTTT.

This rearrangement joins TRBV5-1 to TRBJ2-7, with D possibly being TRBD1 or TRBD2 (5 bases each). The germline V and J ends were trimmed by 0 bases and 0 bases, with 16 bases remaining between them. Per germline, CDR1 SGHRS and CDR2 YFSETQ. The CDR3 has 17 amino acids. CDR3 sequence: CASSLGGSGRDSYEQYF. The CDR3 DNA reads as TGCGCCAGCAGCTTGGGGGGGTCCGGACGGGACTCCTACGAGCAGTACTTC.

This clone was recorded once. The chain is built from TRBV6-6 and TRBJ1-5, with D unclear. V lost 2 bases to trimming and J lost 7 bases, with 6 bases between them. The CDR3 length is 12 residues. Germline CDR1 and CDR2: MNHNY and SVGAGI (reference sequence). CDR3 residues: CASSYPLQPQHF. CDR3 nucleotide sequence: TGTGCCAGCAGTTACCCCCTCCAGCCCCAGCATTTT.